The clone carrying this T cell receptor beta chain was counted ten times or more. These data belong to a study of T cell repertoires in cytomegalovirus infection. Study-wide background: Matching HLA type, along with CMV infection, was indicated by public TCR beta signatures.

TCRdb re-called the reads through MiXCR, storing one row per CDR3 protein. The sample includes around 180,000 distinct CDR3 sequences, 28% of them seen just once. This CDR3 contains 15 residues. CDR1 and CDR2 (germline): SGHTA, FQGNSA. V was trimmed by 5 bases and J by 5 bases, leaving 18 bases between them. The TCR was taken from a human donor in good health (CMV status not recorded). Some clones in this sample may be carry-over from other donors' samples. This chain joins TRBV7-2 and TRBJ1-1, with unresolved D. The source material was PBMCs. This chain's CDR3 is CASSPLEAAGTEAFF. The CDR3 region has the DNA TGTGCCAGCAGCCCTTTGGAGGCTGCGGGGACTGAAGCTTTCTTT.